This T cell receptor (beta chain) was captured in a study of cytomegalovirus exposure and HLA in healthy donors. About the study: The same platform was used for the 130 or so validation repertoires as for the 666 first-cohort repertoires, as reported in a later analysis.

The CDR3 loop spans 16 amino acids. Germline CDR1 and CDR2: SGHTA and FQGNSA. With V trimmed by 4 bases and J by 3 bases, 8 bases remained unmatched. General observations from the study: Cytomegalovirus status was reportedly diagnosed by the classifier with high specificity and sensitivity. Subsequent analysis revealed that first-cohort TCR clusters tended to co-occur in the roughly 120 validation repertoires. For most TCR sequences rarity was the rule, although some public TCRs occurred in many donors.

Concerning this clone: Antigen unknown.

TCRdb's copy holds only in-frame clones and misses some; the assay was immunoSEQ multiplex PCR. This table holds about 160,000 clones, roughly 86% found once. The sample comprised PBMCs. The sequence was collected from a man younger than 30 in good health and CMV-seropositive. The chain couples TRBV7-2 to TRBJ2-1, with 8 bases lining up with TRBD2. The CDR3 loop reads CASSSLSGIYYNEQFF. The CDR3, as DNA: TGTGCCAGCAGCTCCCTTAGCGGGATTTACTACAATGAGCAGTTCTTC.